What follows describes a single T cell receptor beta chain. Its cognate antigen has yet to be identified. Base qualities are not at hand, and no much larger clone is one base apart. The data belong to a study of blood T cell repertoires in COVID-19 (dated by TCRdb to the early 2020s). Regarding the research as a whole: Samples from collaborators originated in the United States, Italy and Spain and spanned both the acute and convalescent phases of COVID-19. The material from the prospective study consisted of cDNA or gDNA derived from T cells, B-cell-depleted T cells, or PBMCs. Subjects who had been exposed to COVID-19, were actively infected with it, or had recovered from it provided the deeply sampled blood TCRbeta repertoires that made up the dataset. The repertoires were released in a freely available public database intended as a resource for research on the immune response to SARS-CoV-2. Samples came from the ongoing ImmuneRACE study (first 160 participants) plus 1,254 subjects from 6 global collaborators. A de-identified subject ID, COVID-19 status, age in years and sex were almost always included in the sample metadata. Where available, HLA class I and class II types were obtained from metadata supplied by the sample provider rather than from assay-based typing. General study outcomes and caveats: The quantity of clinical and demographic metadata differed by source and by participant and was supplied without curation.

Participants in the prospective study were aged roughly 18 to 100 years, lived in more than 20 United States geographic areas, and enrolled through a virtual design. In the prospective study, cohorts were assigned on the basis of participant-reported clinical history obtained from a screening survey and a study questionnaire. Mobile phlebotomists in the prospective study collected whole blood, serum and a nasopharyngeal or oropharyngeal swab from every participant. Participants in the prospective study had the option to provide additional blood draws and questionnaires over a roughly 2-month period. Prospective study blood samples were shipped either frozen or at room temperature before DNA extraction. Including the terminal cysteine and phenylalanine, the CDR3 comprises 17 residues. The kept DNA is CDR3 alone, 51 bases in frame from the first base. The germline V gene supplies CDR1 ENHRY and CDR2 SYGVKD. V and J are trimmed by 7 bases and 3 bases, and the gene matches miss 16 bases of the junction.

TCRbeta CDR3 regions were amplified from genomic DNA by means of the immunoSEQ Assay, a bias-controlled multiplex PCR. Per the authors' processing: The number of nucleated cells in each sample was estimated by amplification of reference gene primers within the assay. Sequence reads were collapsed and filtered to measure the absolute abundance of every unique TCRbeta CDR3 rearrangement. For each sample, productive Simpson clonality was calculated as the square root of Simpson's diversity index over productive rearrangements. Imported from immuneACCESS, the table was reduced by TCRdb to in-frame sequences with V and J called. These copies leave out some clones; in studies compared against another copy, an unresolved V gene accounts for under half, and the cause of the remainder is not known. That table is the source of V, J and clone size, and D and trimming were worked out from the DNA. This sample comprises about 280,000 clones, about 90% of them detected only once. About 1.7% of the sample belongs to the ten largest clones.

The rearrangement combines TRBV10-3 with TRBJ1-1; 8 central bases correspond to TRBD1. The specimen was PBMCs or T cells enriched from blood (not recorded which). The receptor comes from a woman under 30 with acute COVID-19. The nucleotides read TGTGCCATCACCGCCGGGTCTGGACAGGGAAAAGACACTGAAGCTTTCTTT. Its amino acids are CAITAGSGQGKDTEAFF.